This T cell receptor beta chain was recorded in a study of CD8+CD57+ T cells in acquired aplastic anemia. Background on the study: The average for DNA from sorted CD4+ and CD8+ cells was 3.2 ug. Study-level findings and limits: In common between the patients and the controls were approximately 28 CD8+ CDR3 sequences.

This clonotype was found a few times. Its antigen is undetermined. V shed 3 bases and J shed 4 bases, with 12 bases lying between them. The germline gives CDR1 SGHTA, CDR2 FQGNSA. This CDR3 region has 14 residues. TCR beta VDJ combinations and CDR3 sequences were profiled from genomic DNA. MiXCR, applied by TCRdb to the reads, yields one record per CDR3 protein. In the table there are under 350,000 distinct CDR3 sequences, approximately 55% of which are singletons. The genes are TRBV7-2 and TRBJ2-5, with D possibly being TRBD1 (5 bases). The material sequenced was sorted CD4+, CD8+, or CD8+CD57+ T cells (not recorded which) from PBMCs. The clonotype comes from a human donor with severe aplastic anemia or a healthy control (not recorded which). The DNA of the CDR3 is TGTGCCAGCAGCTTTGCAGGGTCGTTAGAGACCCAGTACTTC. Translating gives CASSFAGSLETQYF. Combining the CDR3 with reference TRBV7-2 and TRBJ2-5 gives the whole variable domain GAGVSQSPSNKVTEKGKDVELRCDPISGHTALYWYRQSLGQGLEFLIYFQGNSAPDKSGLPSDRFSAERTGGSVSTLTIQRTQQEDSAVYLCASSFAGSLETQYFGPGTRLLVL.